What follows are 5 T cell receptor beta chains derived from one specimen sequenced in a study of blood T cell repertoires in COVID-19. The assay was immunoSEQ multiplex PCR, and TCRdb's table has in-frame clones only and misses some. The repertoire holds roughly 55,000 clones, with under 85% as singletons. What was sequenced was peripheral blood. The receptors here all came from a woman aged 60 to 75 with acute or convalescent COVID-19.

This clone was observed a single time. The CDR3 DNA sequence: TGTGCCAGCAGCTTAGGAACCCTAACAGATACGCAGTATTTT. Translation gives CASSLGTLTDTQYF. This rearrangement joins TRBV11-3 to TRBJ2-3; no firm D call. Deletions cut 1 base from V and 3 bases from J, with 8 bases between. The CDR3 length is 14 residues. The germline gives CDR1 SGHNT, CDR2 YENEEA.

This clone was detected once. The chain uses TRBV7-6 and TRBJ2-5, with 8 bases lining up with TRBD1. With V trimmed by 1 base and J by 3 bases, 7 bases remained unmatched. The CDR3 totals 16 residues. CDR1 and CDR2 from the germline V gene are SGHVS and FNYEAQ. The CDR3 sequence: CASSLGTGPPKETQYF. Here the CDR3 DNA reads TGTGCCAGCAGCTTAGGGACAGGGCCCCCTAAAGAGACCCAGTACTTC.

This chain uses TRBV9 with TRBJ1-1, with TRBD1 matching 8 bases. V trimming: 1 base; J trimming: 4 bases; junction bases outside the gene matches: 6. The CDR3 extends over 15 amino acids. Looked up from germline, CDR1 is SGDLS and CDR2 is YYNGEE. The CDR3 spells CASSVQGAGSTEAFF. The CDR3 nucleotides read TGTGCCAGCAGCGTACAGGGGGCTGGGAGCACTGAAGCTTTCTTT. The full variable domain, with the rest looked up from reference TRBV9 and TRBJ1-1, is DSGVTQTPKHLITATGQRVTLRCSPRSGDLSVYWYQQSLDQGLQFLIQYYNGEERAKGNILERFSAQQFPDLHSELNLSSLELGDSALYFCASSVQGAGSTEAFFGQGTRLTVV.

The chain has TRBV5-1 and TRBJ2-2; TRBD2 matches at 8 bases. The J segment lost 0 bases and the V segment lost 4 bases, leaving 8 bases of the junction unmatched. The CDR3 totals 17 residues. Germline V gene lookup returns CDR1 SGHRS and CDR2 YFSETQ. CDR3 amino acids: CASSVTSGLTNTGELFF. For the CDR3, the DNA is TGCGCCAGCAGCGTCACTAGCGGCCTAACGAACACCGGGGAGCTGTTTTTT.

This clone was found once. The chain is built from TRBV10-3 and TRBJ1-5; possible D gene TRBD1, 6 bases. The CDR3 spans 14 residues. Trimming took 6 bases from V and 2 from J, leaving 11 bases between them. Germline CDR1 reads ENHRY; CDR2 reads SYGVKD. The chain's CDR3 is CAIRPQGRNQPQHF. CDR3 DNA: TGTGCCATCAGGCCACAGGGCCGCAATCAGCCCCAGCATTTT.